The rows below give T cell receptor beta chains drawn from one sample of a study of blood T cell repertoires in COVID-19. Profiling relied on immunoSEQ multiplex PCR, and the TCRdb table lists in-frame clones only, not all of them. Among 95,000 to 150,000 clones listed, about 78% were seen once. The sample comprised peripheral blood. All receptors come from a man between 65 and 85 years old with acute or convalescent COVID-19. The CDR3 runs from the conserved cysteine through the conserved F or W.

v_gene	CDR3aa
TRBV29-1	CSVGTSGTDTQYF
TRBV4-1	CASSGTTSSYEQYF
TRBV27	CASSFKGLGGYTF
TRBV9	CASSVDSLNTEAFF
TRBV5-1	CASSFGQGDTGELFF
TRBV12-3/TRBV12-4	CASSRRETQYF
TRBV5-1	CASSLDGGQDTEAFF
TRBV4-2	CASSQQPGLATEQYF
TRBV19	CASTRTGNSNQPQHF
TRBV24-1	CATHPAGHQRGYEQYF
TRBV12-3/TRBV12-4	CASRAGFYGYTF
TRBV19	CASIGGQGQGGTIYF
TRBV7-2	CASSLSSGLPNTGELFF
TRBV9	CASSVTGGISTGELFF
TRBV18	CASSPPRGQGATNTEAFF
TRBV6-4	CASRRTLGGTDTQYF
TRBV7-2	CASSAGQGITEAFF
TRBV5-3	CARSSIPGLAGGPQTQYF
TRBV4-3	CASSQDIRGDYGYTF
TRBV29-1	CSGGLAGWGEQFF
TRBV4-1	CASSQDRGGWEKLFF
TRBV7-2	CASSVASGGGAEQFF
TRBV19	CASSLLPGQGLGGYTF